Presented here are 8 T cell receptor beta chains from one specimen sequenced in a study of regulatory T cells in long-lasting Graves disease. Arm-PCR of CDR3 regions and iRepertoire HTBI primers were the basis on which TCR beta libraries were built. TCRdb itself ran the multiplex PCR reads through MiXCR, one entry per CDR3 protein. This table has around 450,000 distinct CDR3 sequences, just under 15% appearing once. Time point specified: newly diagnosed GD, antithyroid drugs for less than 3 months. The TCR library was made from RNA extracted from PBMCs. Another study also made use of these data, one on T cells in Graves' hyperthyroidism and ophthalmopathy.

The starting material was peripheral blood mononuclear cells (PBMCs), obtained at new diagnosis, from a patient treated with antithyroid drugs. The receptors here all came from a woman younger than 45 with Graves disease.

The chain links TRBV2 to TRBJ2-1; the match to TRBD2 covers 8 bases. The germline CDR1 and CDR2 sequences are SNHLY and FYNNEI. Trimming took 6 bases from V and 8 from J; bases not matched to a gene: 15. CDR3 length: 16 amino acids. CDR3 residues: CASRFAGSGRFDEQFF. The CDR3 DNA is TGTGCCAGCAGATTCGCCGGGAGCGGGAGATTCGATGAGCAGTTCTTC.

This clonotype came up once. Just one base apart from a much larger clone, this may be a read error. The chain is built from TRBV12-3 or TRBV12-4 and TRBJ2-4, with unresolved D. V gave up 6 bases and J gave up 13 bases, with 25 bases separating them. There are 15 residues in the CDR3. For the CDR3, the DNA is TGTGCCAGCAGCCCACCCTCGGCCGGAAACAATGAGCAGTACTTC. It yields the protein CASSPPSAGNNEQYF.

This clonotype was seen repeatedly, ten times or more. V is TRBV10-3 and J is TRBJ2-7; no firm D call. The V gene's germline CDR1 is ENHRY and CDR2 SYGVKD. The ends were cut back, 0 bases at V and 7 bases at J, with 10 bases in the middle. The CDR3 spans 13 residues. CDR3 DNA: TGTGCCATCAGTGAGTCGGGGATGGGGGAGCAGTACTTC. It is translated as CAISESGMGEQYF.

As for this clonotype: A much more abundant neighbour one base away suggests this may be a read error. The V call is TRBV18, the J call TRBJ2-3; D assignment may be TRBD1 or TRBD2 (6 bases each). The CDR3 runs to 15 residues. CDR1 is KGHSH and CDR2 is LQKENI in the germline V gene. CDR3: CAGSPQRGGTDTQYF. The CDR3 DNA follows: TGTGCCGGCTCACCACAGAGGGGGGGCACAGATACGCAGTATTTT.

The J gene is TRBJ1-6, the V gene TRBV9; the match to TRBD1 covers 7 bases. CDR1 is SGDLS and CDR2 is YYNGEE in the germline V gene. V was pared by 3 bases and J by 9 bases, with 6 bases of the junction left unmatched. The CDR3 has 14 residues. CDR3 sequence: CASSDRDSLSPLHF. DNA for the CDR3: TGTGCCAGCAGCGACCGGGACAGCCTTTCACCCCTCCACTTT.

The table lists this clonotype with a few counts. V usage is TRBV4-1 and J usage is TRBJ2-5, with 7 bases that match TRBD2. The CDR3 is made up of 15 amino acids. J gave up 4 bases and V 0 bases, and 5 bases lay outside the gene matches. Germline CDR1 reads MGHRA; CDR2 reads YSYEKL. The CDR3 DNA follows: TGCGCCAGCAGCCAAGATGGGGCTAGCGGAGAGACCCAGTACTTC. As protein: CASSQDGASGETQYF.

This chain links TRBV3-1 with TRBJ1-3; D might be TRBD1 (6 bases). This CDR3 contains 15 residues. The germline CDR1 and CDR2 sequences are LGHDT and YNNKEL (reference sequence). Trimming took off 1 base at V and 1 base at J, with 8 bases between the two ends. Here the CDR3 DNA reads TGTGCCAGCAGCCAAGCAGGGGTTTCTGGAAACACCATATATTTT. This encodes CASSQAGVSGNTIYF.

This clonotype showed up many times. The genes are TRBV24-1 and TRBJ2-1, with D possibly being TRBD1 (6 bases). Trimming shortened V by 4 bases and J by 2 bases, and 11 bases separated the two germline ends. Germline V gene data show CDR1 as KGHDR and CDR2 as SFDVKD. The CDR3 has 15 amino acids. The CDR3 loop reads CATSEAGTPYNEQFF. CDR3 sequence (DNA): TGTGCCACCAGTGAGGCCGGGACACCCTACAATGAGCAGTTCTTC.